This T cell receptor beta chain was obtained from a study of PD-L1 blockade in urothelial cancer. Sequencing used immunoSEQ multiplex PCR; TCRdb keeps in-frame clones, though not all of them. This sample carries about 95,000 clones, around 86% of them seen once, and the ten largest clones take roughly 2%. Time point of the sample: pretreatment peripheral blood. The sequencing here drew on PBMCs, taken around atezolizumab (anti-PD-L1) treatment. The receptor comes from a man in his sixties with urothelial cancer.

CDR3 residues: CASSYSVQGKNIQYF. The CDR3 DNA sequence: TGTGCCAGCAGTTACTCGGTTCAGGGTAAAAACATTCAGTACTTC. The genes are TRBV6-5 and TRBJ2-4; weak D call: TRBD1 (5 bases). CDR3 size: 15 residues. Germline V gene data show CDR1 as MNHEY and CDR2 as SVGAGI. V was cut by 0 bases and J by 4 bases, with 10 bases left in between.